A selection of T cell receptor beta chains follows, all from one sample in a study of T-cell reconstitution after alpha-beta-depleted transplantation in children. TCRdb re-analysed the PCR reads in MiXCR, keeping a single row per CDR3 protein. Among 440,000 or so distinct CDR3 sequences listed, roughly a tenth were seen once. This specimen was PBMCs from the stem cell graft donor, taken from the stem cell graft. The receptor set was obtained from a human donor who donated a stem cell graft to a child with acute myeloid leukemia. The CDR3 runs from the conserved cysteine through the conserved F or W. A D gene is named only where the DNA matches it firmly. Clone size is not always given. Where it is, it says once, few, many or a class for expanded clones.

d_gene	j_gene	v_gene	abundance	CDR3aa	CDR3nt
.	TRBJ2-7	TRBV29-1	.	CSVVSTQVVSEQYF	TGCAGCGTCGTTTCGACCCAAGTAGTCTCCGAGCAGTACTTC
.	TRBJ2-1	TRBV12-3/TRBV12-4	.	CASSPFRHSSSYNEQFF	TGTGCCAGCAGCCCTTTTAGACACTCAAGCTCCTACAATGAGCAGTTCTTC
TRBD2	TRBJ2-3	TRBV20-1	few	CSAPNLAGELTDTQYF	TGCAGTGCCCCTAATCTAGCGGGGGAGCTTACAGATACGCAGTATTTT
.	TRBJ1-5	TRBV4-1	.	CACSQEVVIRLHTGSNQPQHF	TGCGCCTGCAGCCAAGAAGTCGTCATCCGGTTGCATACGGGCAGCAATCAGCCCCAGCATTTT
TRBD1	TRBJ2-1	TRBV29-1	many	CSGKDRGAFNEQFF	TGCAGCGGAAAAGACAGGGGCGCATTCAATGAGCAGTTCTTC
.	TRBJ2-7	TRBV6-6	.	CASSRTEYEQYF	TGTGCCAGCAGCCGCACAGAGTACGAGCAGTACTTC
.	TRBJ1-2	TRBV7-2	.	CASSLDHSYGYTF	TGTGCCAGCAGCTTAGACCACAGTTATGGCTACACCTTC
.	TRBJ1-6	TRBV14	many	CASSQTVRSPLHF	TGTGCCAGCAGCCAGACAGTTAGATCACCCCTCCACTTT
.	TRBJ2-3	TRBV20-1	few	CSARDSAIHSRGTDTQYF	TGCAGTGCTAGAGATTCCGCCATCCACTCCCGTGGCACAGATACGCAGTATTTT
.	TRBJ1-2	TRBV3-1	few	CASSQPGAAYGYTF	TGTGCCAGCAGCCAACCGGGGGCAGCGTATGGCTACACCTTC
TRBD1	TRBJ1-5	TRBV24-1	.	CATQEGQGGNQPQHF	TGTGCCACCCAGGAGGGACAGGGGGGGAATCAGCCCCAGCATTTT
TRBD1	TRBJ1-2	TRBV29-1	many	CSVVGRGYGYTF	TGCAGCGTTGTTGGCAGGGGGTATGGCTACACCTTC
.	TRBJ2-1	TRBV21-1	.	CASSKIAGGPGSYNEQFF	TGTGCCAGCAGCAAAATAGCGGGAGGCCCGGGCTCCTACAATGAGCAGTTCTTC
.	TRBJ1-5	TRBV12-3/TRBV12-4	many	CASSVTSDRNQPQHF	TGTGCCAGCAGCGTGACATCCGACCGCAATCAGCCCCAGCATTTT
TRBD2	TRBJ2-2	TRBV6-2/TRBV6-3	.	CASSYSTSLAGPGLNGELFF	TGTGCCAGCAGTTACTCAACCTCACTAGCGGGTCCGGGTTTAAACGGGGAGCTGTTTTTT
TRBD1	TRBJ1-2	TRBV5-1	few	CASSWAGTEYGYTF	TGCGCCAGCAGCTGGGCCGGGACAGAGTATGGCTACACCTTC
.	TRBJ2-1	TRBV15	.	CATSRDGAREQFF	TGTGCCACCAGCAGAGATGGGGCGCGCGAGCAGTTCTTC
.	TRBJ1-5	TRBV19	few	CASSIPGDGGQPQHF	TGTGCCAGTAGTATCCCCGGTGACGGGGGTCAGCCCCAGCATTTT
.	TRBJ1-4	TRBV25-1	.	CASSEYLGGTNEKLFF	TGTGCCAGCAGTGAATATTTAGGGGGAACTAATGAAAAACTGTTTTTT
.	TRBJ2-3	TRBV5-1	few	CASSSEWGGDTDTQYF	TGCGCCAGCAGCTCAGAATGGGGGGGCGACACAGATACGCAGTATTTT
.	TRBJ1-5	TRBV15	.	CATSRTHNQPQHF	TGTGCCACCAGCCGGACACACAATCAGCCCCAGCATTTT
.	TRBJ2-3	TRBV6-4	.	CASSASSDPSTDTQYF	TGTGCCAGCAGTGCCTCTAGCGATCCAAGCACAGATACGCAGTATTTT
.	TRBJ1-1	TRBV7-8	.	CASSPGRVGVNTEAFF	TGTGCCAGCAGCCCCGGAAGGGTCGGGGTGAACACTGAAGCTTTCTTT
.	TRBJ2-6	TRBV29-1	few	CSVFSGANVLTF	TGCAGCGTGTTCTCTGGGGCCAACGTCCTGACTTTC
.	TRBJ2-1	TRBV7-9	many	CASSLAYGIPNNEQFF	TGTGCCAGCAGCTTAGCTTACGGTATTCCTAACAATGAGCAGTTCTTC
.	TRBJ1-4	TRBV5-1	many	CASSSGGDNEKLFF	TGCGCCAGCAGCTCAGGAGGGGATAATGAAAAACTGTTTTTT
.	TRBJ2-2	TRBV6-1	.	CASQPSMNTGELFF	TGTGCCAGCCAACCAAGTATGAACACCGGGGAGCTGTTTTTT
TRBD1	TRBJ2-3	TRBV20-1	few	CSARGVPGQGVTDTQYF	TGCAGTGCTAGAGGCGTCCCGGGACAGGGGGTCACAGATACGCAGTATTTT
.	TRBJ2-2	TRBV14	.	CASSQGSAYTGELFF	TGTGCCAGCAGCCAAGGTTCGGCCTACACCGGGGAGCTGTTTTTT
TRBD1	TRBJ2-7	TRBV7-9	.	CASSSRDSSYEQYF	TGTGCCAGCAGCTCCCGGGACAGCTCCTACGAGCAGTACTTC
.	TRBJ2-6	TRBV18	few	CASSATDSGANVLTF	TGTGCCAGCTCAGCGACAGACTCTGGGGCCAACGTCCTGACTTTC
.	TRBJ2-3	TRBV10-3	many	CAISRPSGSADTQYF	TGTGCCATCAGTCGGCCATCGGGAAGCGCAGATACGCAGTATTTT
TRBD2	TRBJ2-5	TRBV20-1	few	CSAELAGVETQYF	TGCAGTGCTGAACTAGCGGGGGTAGAGACCCAGTACTTC
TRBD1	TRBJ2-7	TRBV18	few	CASSRSGTEYEQYF	TGTGCCAGCTCACGCTCCGGGACAGAATACGAGCAGTACTTC
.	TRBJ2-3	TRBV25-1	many	CASSRGLNTDTQYF	TGTGCCAGCAGTCGCGGACTAAACACAGATACGCAGTATTTT
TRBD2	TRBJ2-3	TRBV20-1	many	CSARYQGLAASTDTQYF	TGCAGTGCTAGATATCAGGGACTAGCGGCTAGCACAGATACGCAGTATTTT
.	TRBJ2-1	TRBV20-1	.	CSAGSGNNNEQFF	TGCAGTGCTGGGTCCGGGAATAACAATGAGCAGTTCTTC
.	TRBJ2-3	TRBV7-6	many	CASSFPLQGGTDTQYF	TGTGCCAGCAGCTTTCCTCTACAGGGCGGCACAGATACGCAGTATTTT
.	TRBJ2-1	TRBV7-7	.	CASSLAPRTNEQFF	TGTGCTAGCAGCTTAGCCCCCCGCACTAATGAGCAGTTCTTC
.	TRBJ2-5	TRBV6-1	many	CASSLQDSLYETQYF	TGTGCCAGCAGTCTTCAGGACAGTCTGTACGAGACCCAGTACTTC
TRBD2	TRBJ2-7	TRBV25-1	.	CASSESGTSTYEQYF	TGTGCCAGCAGTGAATCCGGGACTAGCACCTACGAGCAGTACTTC
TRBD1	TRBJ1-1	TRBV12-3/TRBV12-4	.	CASRGTGGPTEAFF	TGTGCCAGCAGGGGAACAGGGGGGCCCACTGAAGCTTTCTTT
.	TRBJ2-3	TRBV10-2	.	CASREETDTQYF	TGCGCCAGCAGGGAGGAAACAGATACGCAGTATTTT
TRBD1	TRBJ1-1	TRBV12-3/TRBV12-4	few	CASSLATTGSGSEAFF	TGTGCCAGCAGTTTAGCTACGACAGGGTCAGGTTCTGAAGCTTTCTTT
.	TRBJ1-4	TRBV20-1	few	CSAVDSPMGEKLFF	TGCAGTGCGGTTGACAGCCCCATGGGAGAAAAACTGTTTTTT
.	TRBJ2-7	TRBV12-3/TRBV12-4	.	CASSFSRGEQYF	TGTGCCAGCAGTTTCTCCCGGGGGGAGCAGTACTTC
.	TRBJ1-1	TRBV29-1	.	CSVEAGVGAEAFF	TGCAGCGTTGAAGCTGGGGTAGGGGCTGAAGCTTTCTTT
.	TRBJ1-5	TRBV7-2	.	CASSITPNQPQHF	TGTGCCAGCAGCATAACGCCGAATCAGCCCCAGCATTTT
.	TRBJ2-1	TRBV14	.	CASSSIAGEEQFF	TGTGCCAGCAGTTCGATCGCTGGGGAGGAGCAGTTCTTC
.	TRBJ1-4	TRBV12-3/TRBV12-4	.	CASRTMGDEKLFF	TGTGCCAGCAGAACCATGGGGGATGAAAAACTGTTTTTT
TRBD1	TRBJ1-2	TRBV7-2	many	CASSLNEAGGAYGGYTF	TGTGCCAGCAGCTTAAATGAGGCAGGGGGCGCGTACGGTGGCTACACCTTC
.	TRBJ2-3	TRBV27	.	CASSLEDHTDTHYF	TGTGCCAGCAGTTTAGAGGACCACACAGATACGCATTATTTT
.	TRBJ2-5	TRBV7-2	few	CASSSAGFQETQYF	TGTGCCAGCAGCTCAGCAGGGTTCCAAGAGACCCAGTACTTC